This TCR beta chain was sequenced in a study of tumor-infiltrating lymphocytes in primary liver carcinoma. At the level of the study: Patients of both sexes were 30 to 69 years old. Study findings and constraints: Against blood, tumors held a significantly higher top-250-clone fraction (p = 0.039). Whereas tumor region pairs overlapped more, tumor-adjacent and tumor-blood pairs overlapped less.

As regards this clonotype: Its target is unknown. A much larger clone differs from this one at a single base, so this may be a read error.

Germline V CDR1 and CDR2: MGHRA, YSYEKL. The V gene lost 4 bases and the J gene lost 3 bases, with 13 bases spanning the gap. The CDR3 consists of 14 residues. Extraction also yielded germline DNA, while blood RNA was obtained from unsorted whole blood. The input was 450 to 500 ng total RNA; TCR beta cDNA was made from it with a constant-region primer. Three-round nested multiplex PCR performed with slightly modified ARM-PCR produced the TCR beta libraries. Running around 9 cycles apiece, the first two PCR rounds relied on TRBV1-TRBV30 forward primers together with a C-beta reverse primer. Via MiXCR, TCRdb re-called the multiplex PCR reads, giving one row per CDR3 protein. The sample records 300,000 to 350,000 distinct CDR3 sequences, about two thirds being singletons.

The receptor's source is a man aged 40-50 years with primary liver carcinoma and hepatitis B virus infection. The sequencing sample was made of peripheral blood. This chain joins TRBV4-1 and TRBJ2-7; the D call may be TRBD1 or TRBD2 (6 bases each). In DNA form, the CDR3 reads TGCGCCAGCAGCCCTCCGGGGGCCTTCTACGAGCAGTACTTC. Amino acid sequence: CASSPPGAFYEQYF.